A single sample is the source of the 25 T cell receptor beta chains below, sequenced in a study of blood T cell repertoires in COVID-19. The assay was immunoSEQ multiplex PCR, and TCRdb's table has in-frame clones only and misses some. The sample yields roughly 84,000 clones, about 78% seen once. The sequenced sample consisted of peripheral blood. Receptors were obtained from a man aged 60 to 75 with COVID-19, enrolled during active disease.

The chain joins TRBV6-5 to TRBJ1-5; possible D gene TRBD1, 6 bases. In germline, CDR1 is MNHEY, CDR2 SVGAGI. Trimming shortened V by 6 bases and J by 2 bases, and 14 bases separated the two germline ends. The CDR3 is made up of 15 amino acids. The CDR3 protein is CASSESWGRNQPQHF. For the CDR3, the DNA is TGTGCCAGCAGCGAGTCATGGGGGCGCAATCAGCCCCAGCATTTT.

The chain is built from TRBV30 and TRBJ2-5; 9 bases are shared with TRBD2. The germline V gene has CDR1 GTSNPN and CDR2 SVGIG (reference sequence). This CDR3 region has 13 residues. Trimming took 4 bases from V and 4 from J; bases not matched to a gene: 4. The CDR3 spells CAWMVSGRETQYF. CDR3 sequence (DNA): TGTGCCTGGATGGTTAGCGGGAGAGAGACCCAGTACTTC.

This clone was counted once. The chain combines TRBV13 with TRBJ1-1; no reliable D call. The V end was cut by 5 bases, the J end by 0 bases, with 10 bases between. The CDR3 length is 14 residues. The germline CDR1 and CDR2 sequences are PRHDT and FYEKMQ (reference sequence). CDR3 coding DNA: TGTGCCAGCAGCCCCCGCGCCTTGAACACTGAAGCTTTCTTT. Its protein product is CASSPRALNTEAFF. Together with reference TRBV13 and TRBJ1-1, the CDR3 gives the full variable domain: AAGVIQSPRHLIKEKRETATLKCYPIPRHDTVYWYQQGPGQDPQFLISFYEKMQSDKGSIPDRFSAQQFSDYHSELNMSSLELGDSALYFCASSPRALNTEAFFGQGTRLTVV.

V and J are TRBV7-9 and TRBJ2-1; D might be TRBD2 (5 bases). The CDR3 sequence is 16 residues long. Trimming stripped 1 base from V and 5 bases from J, with 15 bases between. The germline V gene encodes CDR1 SEHNR and CDR2 FQNEAQ (reference sequence). The CDR3 DNA follows: TGTGCCAGCAGCTTAGTGCGAGCCCGGGATGACAATGAGCAGTTCTTC. It is translated as CASSLVRARDDNEQFF.

The chain is built from TRBV7-2 and TRBJ2-1, with D possibly matching TRBD2 (6 bases). This CDR3 contains 15 residues. The germline gives CDR1 SGHTA, CDR2 FQGNSA. V lost 5 bases and J 6 bases, leaving 17 bases between the germline ends. CDR3: CASSPTTSRRNEQFF. Here the CDR3 DNA reads TGTGCCAGCAGCCCCACGACTAGTCGACGCAATGAGCAGTTCTTC. Combining the CDR3 with reference TRBV7-2 and TRBJ2-1 gives the whole variable domain GAGVSQSPSNKVTEKGKDVELRCDPISGHTALYWYRQSLGQGLEFLIYFQGNSAPDKSGLPSDRFSAERTGGSVSTLTIQRTQQEDSAVYLCASSPTTSRRNEQFFGPGTRLTVL.

This clone showed up just a few times. The rearrangement joins TRBV9 to TRBJ2-1, with TRBD1 as a possible D gene (6 bases). V gave up 4 bases and J gave up 6 bases, with 14 bases separating them. Germline V gene sequence: CDR1 SGDLS, CDR2 YYNGEE. This CDR3 has 14 amino acids. Here the CDR3 DNA reads TGTGCCAGCAGCCTTACAGGGTTAAGCAATGAGCAGTTCTTC. Residues: CASSLTGLSNEQFF.

The chain combines TRBV12-5 with TRBJ2-2, with TRBD2 matching over 9 bases. The CDR3 totals 14 residues. V lost 7 bases, J lost 5 bases, and 5 bases stayed unmatched. Germline lookup yields CDR1 LGHNT and CDR2 FRNRAP. The DNA for the CDR3 is TGTGCTAGTGCCACCCTAGCGGGAACCGGGGAGCTGTTTTTT. Translating gives CASATLAGTGELFF.

The rearrangement links TRBV2 to TRBJ1-6; 9 positions match TRBD1. Trimming removed 4 bases from V and 9 bases from J; junction bases left unmatched: 4. CDR3 length equals 14 residues. Germline-derived CDR1 and CDR2 are SNHLY and FYNNEI. The CDR3 sequence is CASSGQGGFSPLHF. CDR3 nucleotide sequence: TGTGCCAGCAGTGGACAGGGGGGTTTTTCACCCCTCCACTTT.

The V gene is TRBV27, the J gene TRBJ1-4; 8 bases align to TRBD1. Germline lookup yields CDR1 MNHEY and CDR2 SMNVEV (reference sequence). The V segment lost 5 bases and the J segment 7 bases; nucleotides outside the gene matches: 9. This CDR3 is 15 amino acids long. DNA for the CDR3: TGTGCCAGCAGTCCGACCAGGGGGCTGATTGAAAAACTGTTTTTT. Its protein is CASSPTRGLIEKLFF. Combining the CDR3 with reference TRBV27 and TRBJ1-4 gives the whole variable domain EAQVTQNPRYLITVTGKKLTVTCSQNMNHEYMSWYRQDPGLGLRQIYYSMNVEVTDKGDVPEGYKVSRKEKRNFPLILESPSPNQTSLYFCASSPTRGLIEKLFFGSGTQLSVL.

The chain uses TRBV10-3 and TRBJ1-2; TRBD1 is a possible D gene (5 bases). CDR3 size: 14 residues. V lost 4 bases to trimming and J lost 7 bases, with 16 bases between them. Germline V gene data show CDR1 as ENHRY and CDR2 as SYGVKD. CDR3 nucleotide sequence: TGTGCCATCAGTGGCAGGGAACAGATTGCTGGCTACACCTTC. It codes for CAISGREQIAGYTF.

The chain has TRBV6-6 and TRBJ2-7, with D perhaps TRBD2 (6 bases). This CDR3 contains 15 residues. V was shortened by 4 bases and J by 0 bases, with 13 bases between the two germline ends. Germline values: CDR1 MNHNY, CDR2 SVGAGI (reference sequence). The CDR3: CASSSARESSYEQYF. The CDR3 nucleotides are TGTGCCAGCAGTTCCGCGCGGGAAAGCTCCTACGAGCAGTACTTC.

The genes are TRBV10-3 and TRBJ1-2; 12 bases are shared with TRBD1. CDR1 is ENHRY and CDR2 is SYGVKD in the germline V gene. The trim removed 3 bases at V and 7 bases at J, leaving 9 bases unmatched. The CDR3 is made up of 16 amino acids. For the CDR3, the DNA is TGTGCCATCAGTGAAGGAGGGGGACAGGGGGCGAGTGGCTACACCTTC. Translated, it gives CAISEGGGQGASGYTF.

The chain links TRBV7-2 to TRBJ2-7; no reliable D call. V lost 4 bases to trimming and J lost 6 bases, with 25 bases between them. Germline CDR1 reads SGHTA; CDR2 reads FQGNSA. The CDR3 loop spans 17 amino acids. The CDR3 sequence: CASSYVDDLNPRGEQYF. CDR3 DNA sequence: TGTGCCAGCAGCTACGTTGATGATTTAAACCCACGCGGCGAGCAGTACTTC.

This chain links TRBV5-4 with TRBJ1-2; a weak D match, TRBD1 (6 bases). V shed 4 bases and J shed 1 base, with 14 bases lying between them. This CDR3 is built from 15 residues. Germline V lookup: CDR1 SGHNT, CDR2 YYREEE (reference sequence). The CDR3 loop is CASSVQGGINYGYTF. The CDR3 nucleotides are TGTGCCAGCAGCGTTCAAGGGGGAATTAACTATGGCTACACCTTC.

With regard to this clone: The junction shows a germline mismatch at one end, possibly a read error. The chain recombines TRBV12-3 or TRBV12-4 with TRBJ1-2; the D is unclear. The CDR3 consists of 12 residues. The CDR3 bases are TGTGCCAGCAGTTTAGAAGGACTCTTACCCCTCTTC. It specifies CASSLEGLLPLF.

The rearrangement links TRBV19 to TRBJ1-3; a possible D gene is TRBD1 (5 bases). CDR1 LNHDA and CDR2 SQIVND come from the germline V gene (reference sequence). This CDR3 is 18 amino acids long. V was pared by 3 bases and J by 4 bases, with 22 bases between. The DNA for the CDR3 is TGTGCCAGTAGTATCACCCTTCGACAGTCACTGCGGGGAAACACCATATATTTT. It yields the protein CASSITLRQSLRGNTIYF.

This clone was seen a single time. The rearrangement links TRBV19 to TRBJ1-2; the D is unclear. Germline CDR1 and CDR2: LNHDA and SQIVND (reference sequence). Trimming took 2 bases from V and 7 from J, leaving 11 bases between them. CDR3 size: 13 residues. The CDR3 nucleotides read TGTGCCAGTAGTATACCCCGACTGAGTGGCTACACCTTC. Translating it yields CASSIPRLSGYTF.

V and J are TRBV19 and TRBJ1-2; D is uncertain. The length of the CDR3 is 14 residues. Per germline, CDR1 LNHDA and CDR2 SQIVND (reference sequence). V was clipped by 0 bases and J by 2 bases, with 7 bases between them. CDR3 sequence: CASSIEGRNYGYTF. CDR3 DNA sequence: TGTGCCAGTAGTATAGAGGGCAGGAACTATGGCTACACCTTC.

The genes are TRBV15 and TRBJ2-3; 9 nucleotides align to TRBD2. Germline V gene lookup returns CDR1 LNHNV and CDR2 YYDKDF (reference sequence). The CDR3 is 16 amino acids. V was pared by 0 bases and J by 1 base, with 2 bases of the junction left unmatched. The CDR3, as DNA: TGTGCCACCAGCAGAGAACGCGGGAGGGGCACAGATACGCAGTATTTT. Translated, it gives CATSRERGRGTDTQYF.

J is TRBJ1-1 and V is TRBV5-1; 12 nucleotides agree with TRBD1. In germline, CDR1 is SGHRS, CDR2 YFSETQ. The trim removed 4 bases at V and 1 base at J, leaving 8 bases unmatched. CDR3 size: 17 residues. CDR3 sequence reads: CASSEPGQGARNTEAFF. As DNA, the CDR3 is TGCGCCAGCAGCGAGCCGGGACAGGGGGCCAGGAACACTGAAGCTTTCTTT.

The chain joins TRBV2 to TRBJ1-6; 10 positions agree with TRBD1. V was clipped by 9 bases and J by 7 bases; unmatched bases: 9. Germline V gene data show CDR1 as SNHLY and CDR2 as FYNNEI. This CDR3 comprises 15 residues. CDR3 coding DNA: TGTGCCAGAGGCGGGACAGGGGCCCTAAATTCACCCCTCCACTTT. It specifies CARGGTGALNSPLHF.

This clone was detected a few times. The rearrangement joins TRBV11-2 to TRBJ1-6; 7 bases fit TRBD1. This CDR3 comprises 14 residues. CDR1 and CDR2 from the germline V gene are SGHAT and FQNNGV. Unmatched junction bases numbered 4, after V lost 2 bases and J lost 9 bases. The CDR3 loop reads CASSLFQGGSPLHF. CDR3 in DNA: TGTGCCAGCAGCTTATTTCAGGGGGGTTCACCCCTCCACTTT.

The J gene is TRBJ2-1, the V gene TRBV11-3; tentative D call: TRBD2 (6 bases). The V gene's germline CDR1 is SGHNT and CDR2 YENEEA. The V gene lost 4 bases and the J gene lost 8 bases, with 18 bases spanning the gap. The CDR3 extends over 15 amino acids. The CDR3 sequence is CASSSRTEGTYEQFF. CDR3 nucleotide sequence: TGTGCCAGCAGCTCGAGGACGGAGGGGACTTATGAGCAGTTCTTC. Drawing the rest from reference TRBV11-3 and TRBJ2-1, the complete variable domain is EAGVVQSPRYKIIEKKQPVAFWCNPISGHNTLYWYLQNLGQGPELLIRYENEEAVDDSQLPKDRFSAERLKGVDSTLKIQPAELGDSAVYLCASSSRTEGTYEQFFGPGTRLTVL.

This chain links TRBV5-1 with TRBJ2-1; maybe TRBD1 (5 bases). In germline, CDR1 is SGHRS, CDR2 YFSETQ. Trimming removed 4 bases at V and 6 bases at J, with 8 bases between. This CDR3 has 12 residues. CDR3 residues: CASSPQGNEQFF. As DNA, the CDR3 is TGCGCCAGCAGCCCGCAGGGCAATGAGCAGTTCTTC.

The J gene is TRBJ2-5, the V gene TRBV9, with D hard to call. The CDR3 spans 12 residues. Trimming shortened V by 7 bases and J by 4 bases, and 11 bases separated the two germline ends. CDR1 and CDR2 (germline): SGDLS, YYNGEE. Here the CDR3 DNA reads TGTGCCAGCTCAGAAATTGGAGAGACCCAGTACTTC. Amino acids: CASSEIGETQYF.